Sequencing of this T cell receptor (beta chain) was carried out in a study of blood T cell repertoires in COVID-19. TCRdb's table, derived via immunoSEQ multiplex PCR, lists solely in-frame clones and lacks some. The sample comprises about 20,000 clones, 60% to 85% of which are singletons, and 45% to 70% rests with the top ten. The germline V gene encodes CDR1 ENHRY and CDR2 SYGVKD. This CDR3 region has 18 residues. Trimming pared 4 bases from V and 0 bases from J, leaving 20 bases between. The V gene is TRBV10-3, the J gene TRBJ2-3; D is possibly TRBD2 (6 bases). The specimen was peripheral blood. The sequence was collected from a man older than 75 with acute or convalescent COVID-19. CDR3 in DNA: TGTGCCATCAGTGGGTCTAGCGAGCGGGTCCCGAGCACAGATACGCAGTATTTT. This translates into CAISGSSERVPSTDTQYF.